Given below is one T cell receptor (beta chain) in context. The antigen remains unidentified. These data belong to a study of shared clonotypes between healthy human individuals. Naive CD8 populations comprised CD45RO-negative cells positively selected for CCR7, excluding terminally differentiated effector memory CD45RA+ cells. Study-level points and caveats: The generation probabilities recorded for non-shared clonotypes fell below those of clonotypes shared by all four donors. Tissue TCR repertoires likely differ from these blood-only repertoires. Rarefaction showed that sequencing of sorted subsets was incomplete (despite large depth).

Deep-level settings were used for running the assay. Generated by immunoSEQ multiplex PCR, the TCRdb table keeps only in-frame clones and is missing some. The top ten clones hold 1.5% to 2% of a sample with about 2.2 million clones, over 85% of them seen once. Trimming removed 0 bases from V and 6 bases from J, with 9 bases in between. The CDR3 is made up of 13 amino acids. The germline V gene has CDR1 MNHEY and CDR2 SMNVEV (reference sequence). This receptor was taken from a man between 18 and 35 years old in good health. Some clones in this sample may be carry-over from other donors' samples. The chain carries TRBV27 and TRBJ2-7; D is uncertain. The specimen sequenced was naive CD8+ T cells from PBMCs. The CDR3 region has the DNA TGTGCCAGCAGTTTATCTCGGTATGGCGAGCAGTACTTC. Protein sequence: CASSLSRYGEQYF.